The 9 T cell receptor beta chains given below trace back to one sample, sequenced in a study of T cell clonality in common variable immunodeficiency. Data came from immunoSEQ multiplex PCR; TCRdb stores just in-frame clones and leaves some out. The sample shows approximately 40,000 clones, none of them appearing just once. The sample comprised peripheral blood mononuclear cells. All receptors derive from a person between 18 and 75 years old in good health.

By its share, this clone is medium-sized. Sequencing ends 3 residues short of the CDR3 end; the germline J gene provides the rest. This chain links TRBV7-2 with TRBJ2-7; 11 nucleotides line up with TRBD2. V lost 6 bases, J lost 3 bases, and 7 bases stayed unmatched. The CDR3 extends over 15 amino acids. The germline V gene has CDR1 SGHTA and CDR2 FQGNSA. The CDR3 region is CASSPRTSGRYEQYF. The sequenced part of the CDR3 DNA is TGTGCCAGCAGTCCCCGGACTAGCGGGCGCTACGAG.

Ten or more counts support this clone. The DNA ends 3 residues before the CDR3 does, and the rest of the CDR3 is filled in from the germline J gene. This sequence joins TRBV10-1 and TRBJ2-3; D remains ambiguous. The CDR3 spans 15 residues. Germline loops: CDR1 WNHNN, CDR2 SYGVQD (reference sequence). Trimming stripped 3 bases from V and 3 bases from J, with 13 bases between. The chain's CDR3 is CASSDPGFRTDTQYF. The sequenced CDR3 bases are TGCGCCAGCAGTGACCCCGGGTTTCGGACAGATACG.

This clone was observed a handful of times. The sequenced fragment ends 3 residues before the CDR3 boundary, so the rest is inferred from the germline J gene. The chain joins TRBV19 to TRBJ1-2; D not certain. This CDR3 is 14 amino acids long. CDR1 and CDR2 (germline): LNHDA, SQIVND (reference sequence). Partial CDR3 DNA: TGTGCCAGTAGTCCCCGTGGGGTCGCGGGCGAC. It is translated as CASSPRGVAGD. The full CDR3 is CASSPRGVAGDYTF.

There are many counts of this clone. The read gets to within 3 residues of the CDR3 end, and the germline J gene fills in the rest. This sequence joins TRBV7-6 and TRBJ2-1; 13 bases map to TRBD2. There are 18 residues in the CDR3. J gave up 8 bases and V 2 bases, and 12 bases lay outside the gene matches. Germline V gene data show CDR1 as SGHVS and CDR2 as FNYEAQ. The part of the CDR3 DNA that was read is TGTGCCAGCAGCTTAAGGGGCGGGACTAGCGGGATTTTAGATGAG. It encodes CASSLRGGTSGILDE. The CDR3, in full, reads CASSLRGGTSGILDEQFF.

The table lists this clone with many counts. The read ends 3 residues shy of where the CDR3 ends; the end is completed using the germline J gene. The J gene is TRBJ2-2, the V gene TRBV7-2, with D possibly matching TRBD1 (5 bases). The CDR3 has 15 residues. Germline V CDR1 and CDR2: SGHTA, FQGNSA. Trimming stripped 3 bases from V and 4 bases from J, with 12 bases between. The CDR3 bases that were read are TGTGCCAGCAGCTTGACCAGGGCTTCCACCGGGGAG. It encodes CASSLTRASTGE. The CDR3 reads in full as CASSLTRASTGELFF.

This clone was counted at least ten times. The read terminates 3 residues ahead of where the CDR3 ends, so the germline J gene completes it. This chain connects TRBV29-1 to TRBJ2-1; 8 bases align to TRBD2. Germline loops: CDR1 SQVTM, CDR2 ANQGSEA. J was trimmed by 7 bases and V by 7 bases; bases with no gene match: 9. The CDR3 length is 13 residues. The CDR3 DNA, read in part, is TGCAGCGGAATAAGCGGGAGTTGGAATGAG. Translating gives CSGISGSWNE. The entire CDR3 protein reads CSGISGSWNEQFF.

This clone was seen ten or more times. The read halts 3 residues ahead of the CDR3 end, with the missing end drawn from the germline J gene. The chain links TRBV5-1 to TRBJ2-2, with D possibly TRBD1 on 5 matching bases. V lost 4 bases and J lost 1, with 8 bases in between. Germline CDR1 is SGHRS and CDR2 is YFSETQ. There are 14 residues in the CDR3. The sequenced CDR3 bases are TGCGCCAGCAGCATACAGGAGAACACCGGGGAG. Translated: CASSIQENTGE. The CDR3 in full is CASSIQENTGELFF.

This clone showed up many times. Read data end 3 residues before the CDR3 end; the end is taken from the germline J gene. This sequence joins TRBV20-1 and TRBJ2-1, with TRBD2 identical over 15 bases. The CDR3 extends over 16 amino acids. Germline CDR1 DFQATT, CDR2 SNEGSKA (reference sequence). Trimming removed 6 bases from V and 1 base from J; junction bases left unmatched: 4. Partial CDR3 DNA: TGCAGTGCGGGACTAGCGGGAGGTCCGTCCTACAATGAG. Translation gives CSAGLAGGPSYNE. The CDR3 in full is CSAGLAGGPSYNEQFF.

This clone was counted ten times or more. Coverage ceases 3 residues before the CDR3 finishes, and the germline J gene fills in the end. The chain combines TRBV19 with TRBJ2-7; 8 bases line up with TRBD1. V shed 3 bases and J 4 bases; nucleotides not matched to a gene: 8. There are 15 residues in the CDR3. The germline V gene has CDR1 LNHDA and CDR2 SQIVND (reference sequence). The CDR3 spells CASSISRQGIYEQYF. The covered CDR3 bases are TGTGCCAGTAGTATCAGTAGACAGGGGATATACGAG.